This TCR beta chain came from a study of T cell repertoires in cytomegalovirus infection. Overall study context: CMV epitopes, recently identified HLA-C-restricted and well-studied HLA-B-restricted, were used. Through public TCR beta signatures, both CMV infection and matching HLA type were indicated. Broader study findings: It was HLA-C-restricted CMV-specific TCR beta clonotypes that dominated the response ex vivo.

MiXCR, run by TCRdb on the reads, gives a single entry per CDR3 protein. The profile shows approximately 910,000 distinct CDR3 sequences, 30% to 40% of them singletons. Turning to this clonotype: Its antigen is as yet unknown.

Per germline, CDR1 ENHRY and CDR2 SYGVKD. The CDR3 runs to 14 residues. Trimming shortened V by 3 bases and J by 3 bases, and 12 bases separated the two germline ends. Sequenced here: cultured CD8+ T cells from PBMCs, sampled from culture after CMV antigen stimulation. The chain combines TRBV10-3 with TRBJ2-7, with D perhaps matching TRBD1 or TRBD2 (5 bases each). The clonotype comes from a human donor in good health (CMV status not recorded). Some clones in this sample may be carry-over from other donors' samples. In nucleotides, the CDR3 is TGTGCCATCAGTGACTCAGGGACCCTCTACGAGCAGTACTTC. Protein: CAISDSGTLYEQYF.